This T cell receptor beta chain is from a study of OX40 agonist ivuxolimab in advanced cancers. Clones were sequenced by immunoSEQ multiplex PCR, and TCRdb holds only the in-frame ones, with some missing. The sample shows around 83,000 clones, 90% to 95% of them seen only once. Notes on the study in general: At 0.1 to 3.0 mg/kg, CD4+ and CD8+ blood T cells expanded clonally by week 6.

With regard to this clone: Its cognate antigen is unknown.

Trimming removed 6 bases at V and 1 base at J, with 12 bases between. CDR1 is MDHEN and CDR2 is SYDVKM in the germline V gene. This CDR3 is built from 14 residues. This chain connects TRBV28 to TRBJ1-2; D remains ambiguous. The source is an adult with an advanced solid tumor such as melanoma, head and neck, liver or kidney cancer. Source: CD4+ or CD8+ T cells sorted from blood, taken in a trial of the OX40 agonist ivuxolimab. Here the CDR3 DNA reads TGTGCCAGCAGGACCCAGACTTTTAACTATGGCTACACCTTC. Translating it yields CASRTQTFNYGYTF.